Each of the 17 T cell receptor beta chains below was sequenced from the same sample in a study of Ad26.COV2.S vaccination and SARS-CoV-2 variants. Only in-frame clones appear in the TCRdb table, and some are missing; sequencing was by immunoSEQ multiplex PCR. Among around 450,000 clones listed, about 89% were seen once. Indicated treatment: 15 to 20 received Ad26.COV2.S at low or high dose, single or two shots; 5 received placebo; per-sample allocation not given. It was on day 63 after the first vaccine or placebo injection that samples were taken. The sequencing here drew on peripheral blood, taken in a trial of Ad26.COV2.S vaccine versus placebo. The receptors were sampled from a person between 18 and 65 years old who received the Ad26.COV2.S COVID-19 vaccine or a placebo.

The rearrangement uses TRBV15 and TRBJ1-5, with TRBD1 matching over 8 bases. Losses at the gene ends were 1 base for V and 4 bases for J; bases not matched to a gene: 6. Looked up from germline, CDR1 is LNHNV and CDR2 is YYDKDF (reference sequence). The CDR3 has 16 amino acids. In DNA form, the CDR3 reads TGTGCCACCAGCAGAGGGAGACAGGGGCGGAATCAGCCCCAGCATTTT. Amino acids: CATSRGRQGRNQPQHF.

The V and J genes are TRBV18 and TRBJ2-5, with 9 bases aligning to TRBD2. The V segment lost 3 bases and the J segment 3 bases; nucleotides outside the gene matches: 8. The germline V gene has CDR1 KGHSH and CDR2 LQKENI. The CDR3 runs 16 residues. The CDR3 loop reads CASSPLDLAGEETQYF. CDR3 in DNA: TGTGCCAGCTCACCCCTCGACTTAGCGGGGGAAGAGACCCAGTACTTC.

This chain joins TRBV12-3 or TRBV12-4 and TRBJ1-5; D is ambiguous. The CDR3 consists of 12 residues. V lost 7 bases to trimming and J lost 7 bases, with 11 bases between them. The CDR3 region has the DNA TGTGCCAGCACCTCGCGGGGACAGCCCCAGCATTTT. As protein: CASTSRGQPQHF.

The chain carries TRBV15 and TRBJ1-2; D not resolved. The CDR3 has 15 amino acids. V was trimmed by 1 base and J by 7 bases, leaving 16 bases between them. Germline V gene lookup returns CDR1 LNHNV and CDR2 YYDKDF (reference sequence). The CDR3 sequence is CATSRGAGTGSGYTF. In DNA form, the CDR3 reads TGTGCCACCAGCAGAGGAGCTGGCACTGGGAGTGGCTACACCTTC.

V is TRBV7-2 and J is TRBJ2-3; D uncertain. Germline values: CDR1 SGHTA, CDR2 FQGNSA. V lost 5 bases and J 3 bases, leaving 9 bases between the germline ends. CDR3 size: 13 residues. CDR3 sequence reads: CASSLLRTDTQYF. Here the CDR3 DNA reads TGTGCCAGCAGCCTACTCCGAACAGATACGCAGTATTTT.

The V gene is TRBV10-3, the J gene TRBJ1-5; D is unclear. This CDR3 has 13 amino acids. V lost 3 bases to trimming and J lost 5 bases, with 8 bases between them. Germline V gene sequence: CDR1 ENHRY, CDR2 SYGVKD. CDR3 DNA: TGTGCCATCAGTGACAGGATTGATCAGCCCCAGCATTTT. Protein product: CAISDRIDQPQHF.

The chain uses TRBV19 and TRBJ1-5, with no clear D. Per the germline V gene, CDR1 is LNHDA and CDR2 is SQIVND (reference sequence). Trimming shortened V by 4 bases and J by 6 bases, and 19 bases separated the two germline ends. The CDR3 has 16 amino acids. In nucleotides, the CDR3 is TGTGCCAGTAGTACCTCACAGTCCCGAGGATTTCAGCCCCAGCATTTT. Its protein is CASSTSQSRGFQPQHF.

The chain carries TRBV3-1 (or the pseudogene TRBV3-2) and TRBJ2-3; 7 positions agree with TRBD2. The CDR3 loop spans 16 amino acids. Germline V gene sequence: CDR1 LGHDT, CDR2 YNNKEL (reference sequence). The junction had 8 bases not matched to a gene; V was cut back by 0 bases and J by 5 bases. CDR3 nucleotides: TGTGCCAGCAGCCAAGAAGTACCTAGCGGCGTAGATACGCAGTATTTT. It codes for CASSQEVPSGVDTQYF.

The rearrangement uses TRBV7-2 and TRBJ1-1, with D unclear. The V end lost 7 bases, the J end lost 6 bases, and 18 bases lay between the germline ends. Germline values: CDR1 SGHTA, CDR2 FQGNSA. This CDR3 spans 14 amino acids. The chain's CDR3 is CASTQYDLVPEAFF. In nucleotides, the CDR3 is TGTGCCAGCACCCAATACGACCTCGTACCTGAAGCTTTCTTT.

The chain has TRBV7-2 and TRBJ1-1; a weak D match, TRBD1 (5 bases). The CDR3 extends over 15 amino acids. The V gene lost 2 bases and the J gene lost 6 bases, with 16 bases spanning the gap. CDR1 and CDR2 (germline): SGHTA, FQGNSA. The CDR3 protein is CASSLLVQGGAEAFF. DNA for the CDR3: TGTGCCAGCAGCTTATTGGTCCAGGGTGGGGCTGAAGCTTTCTTT.

V and J are TRBV3-1 (or the pseudogene TRBV3-2) and TRBJ2-1; 7 bases match TRBD2. This CDR3 comprises 16 residues. Germline CDR1 LGHDT, CDR2 YNNKEL (reference sequence). With V trimmed by 1 base and J by 3 bases, 6 bases remained unmatched. DNA of the CDR3: TGTGCCAGCAGCCAAGCCAGCGGGATCGACTACAATGAGCAGTTCTTC. Translated, it gives CASSQASGIDYNEQFF.

The chain couples TRBV18 to TRBJ1-2; the D is unclear. Germline V lookup: CDR1 KGHSH, CDR2 LQKENI. V was shortened by 2 bases and J by 7 bases, with 8 bases between the two germline ends. This CDR3 comprises 12 residues. CDR3 loop: CASSPSGVGYTF. The CDR3 DNA reads TGTGCCAGCTCACCAAGTGGGGTTGGCTACACCTTC.

The CDR3 DNA is TGTGCCAGCAGCTTAACTATCGGATCACCCCTCCACTTT. Translating it yields CASSLTIGSPLHF. The V gene is TRBV7-3, the J gene TRBJ1-6; D ambiguous. Deletions cut 0 bases from V and 10 bases from J, with 7 bases between. Germline-derived CDR1 and CDR2 are SGHTA and FQGTGA. This CDR3 spans 13 amino acids.

Here the CDR3 DNA reads TGTGCCAGCAGCGCGGGACAGGGCCCCCAAGAGACCCAGTACTTC. Its translation is CASSAGQGPQETQYF. V gene TRBV2 combines with J gene TRBJ2-5; 9 nucleotides agree with TRBD1. The CDR3 loop spans 15 amino acids. Germline assignment: CDR1 SNHLY and CDR2 FYNNEI. The V gene end was trimmed by 6 bases and the J gene end by 1 base; junction bases not matched to a gene: 6.

The chain's CDR3 is CASSVGDREGRKTQYF. CDR3 DNA sequence: TGTGCCAGCAGCGTGGGTGACAGGGAAGGGAGAAAGACCCAGTACTTC. V usage is TRBV9 and J usage is TRBJ2-5, with 7 bases that match TRBD1. In germline, CDR1 is SGDLS, CDR2 YYNGEE. Germline trimming cut 2 bases from V and 6 bases from J; bases unmatched to any gene: 13. The CDR3 is 16 residues long.

The chain has TRBV11-2 and TRBJ2-7; 10 nucleotides agree with TRBD2. The V and J ends lost 6 bases and 6 bases, in that order; junction bases with no gene match: 8. The CDR3 runs 14 residues. The germline V gene has CDR1 SGHAT and CDR2 FQNNGV. The CDR3 bases are TGTGCCAGCAGAGCTAGCGGGAGTTTAGGCGAGCAGTACTTC. The encoded protein is CASRASGSLGEQYF.

V usage is TRBV6-1 and J usage is TRBJ1-4; 9 positions agree with TRBD1. CDR1 and CDR2 (germline): MNHNS, SASEGT. The CDR3 spans 16 residues. V gave up 2 bases and J gave up 10 bases; unmatched junction bases: 11. As DNA, the CDR3 is TGTGCCAGCAGTGAAAGTATGGGACAGGGTTATGGAAAACTGTTTTTT. This sequence encodes CASSESMGQGYGKLFF.